The clone carrying this T cell receptor (beta chain) was observed many times. Cells sorted as Tregs were CD4+, CD25+ and CD127-/low. Germline V lookup: CDR1 LGHNA, CDR2 YNFKEQ. V dropped 0 bases and J dropped 4; count of bases not matched to a gene: 5. CDR3 size: 16 residues. TCRdb recomputed calls from the 5' RACE reads with MiXCR, one row per CDR3 protein. Of over 45,000 distinct CDR3 sequences in the sample, approximately 26% were seen once. What was sequenced was tumor-infiltrating Tregs sorted from the breast tumor. The rearrangement links TRBV4-2 to TRBJ2-2; 7 bases are a match to TRBD2. The clonotype originates from a female donor with breast cancer. The CDR3 sequence: CASSQDTGGGTGELFF. For the CDR3, the DNA is TGTGCCAGCAGCCAAGATACGGGAGGTGGCACCGGGGAGCTGTTTTTT.